The sequence of this TCR beta chain was determined in a study of T cell responses to AZD1222 COVID-19 vaccine. Study in general: Second-dose intervals of approximately 4 or approximately 12 weeks were pooled. The study's findings and limits: Seropositive status at baseline applied to only six AZD1222 recipients. Among spike-specific TCRs, nearly half reportedly target unmutated variant regions.

Libraries were prepared by immunoSEQ multiplex PCR; TCRdb keeps only in-frame clonotypes and omits some of them. The sample lists roughly 120,000 clones, 80% to 90% occurring once. Germline CDR1 SQVTM, CDR2 ANQGSEA. The CDR3 consists of 13 residues. With V trimmed by 7 bases and J by 1 base, 1 base remained unmatched. Comments on this clone: Its antigen remains unidentified.

The rearrangement joins TRBV29-1 to TRBJ1-4, with 9 bases identical to TRBD1. Here the sequenced sample was peripheral blood, taken on day 0 of AZD1222 vaccination. The receptor was derived from an adult in good health. This CDR3 is CSGQGGTNEKLFF. Here the CDR3 DNA reads TGCAGCGGACAGGGGGGAACTAATGAAAAACTGTTTTTT.